The 14 T cell receptor beta chains below all came from one sample that was sequenced in a study of OX40 agonist ivuxolimab in advanced cancers. Sequencing was performed with immunoSEQ multiplex PCR; in TCRdb, only in-frame clones are kept and a portion is missing. This table has tens of thousands of clones, 60% to 80% appearing once. This specimen was CD4+ or CD8+ T cells sorted from blood, taken in a trial of the OX40 agonist ivuxolimab. These receptors were collected from an adult with an advanced solid tumor such as melanoma, head and neck, liver or kidney cancer.

The rearrangement links TRBV29-1 to TRBJ2-5; 7 positions match TRBD1. The CDR3 is 13 residues long. Germline CDR1 is SQVTM and CDR2 is ANQGSEA. The ends lost 1 base at V and 2 bases at J; junction bases unmatched: 1. CDR3 nucleotide sequence: TGCAGCGTTGAAGCGGGACAGCAAGAGACCCAGTACTTC. Translating it yields CSVEAGQQETQYF.

The rearrangement links TRBV6-5 to TRBJ1-1; no clear D gene. The CDR3 totals 14 residues. Trimming removed 0 bases from V and 5 bases from J, with 10 bases in between. The germline V gene has CDR1 MNHEY and CDR2 SVGAGI. The CDR3 region is CASSYSSFLTEAFF. Here the CDR3 DNA reads TGTGCCAGCAGTTACTCGAGTTTTTTGACTGAAGCTTTCTTT.

The chain has TRBV19 and TRBJ1-1; D unclear. The CDR3 consists of 14 residues. Trimming took 0 bases from V and 4 from J, leaving 9 bases between them. Per germline, CDR1 LNHDA and CDR2 SQIVND (reference sequence). CDR3 in amino acids: CASSIDPPGTEAFF. CDR3 coding DNA: TGTGCCAGTAGTATAGATCCTCCCGGCACTGAAGCTTTCTTT. Drawing the rest from reference TRBV19 and TRBJ1-1, the complete variable domain is DGGITQSPKYLFRKEGQNVTLSCEQNLNHDAMYWYRQDPGQGLRLIYYSQIVNDFQKGDIAEGYSVSREKKESFPLTVTSAQKNPTAFYLCASSIDPPGTEAFFGQGTRLTVV.

The V call is TRBV15, the J call TRBJ2-5; 8 bases are shared with TRBD2. Trimming removed 6 bases from V and 4 bases from J; junction bases left unmatched: 4. Germline V gene sequence: CDR1 LNHNV, CDR2 YYDKDF (reference sequence). The CDR3 totals 13 residues. CDR3 DNA sequence: TGTGCCACCAGGCGGGGGGCCCTAGAGACCCAGTACTTC. It encodes CATRRGALETQYF.

The rearrangement links TRBV9 to TRBJ2-3; D is ambiguous. CDR3 length equals 13 residues. Germline loops: CDR1 SGDLS, CDR2 YYNGEE. The germline V and J ends were trimmed by 1 base and 4 bases, with 7 bases remaining between them. This chain's CDR3 is CASSVMGSDTQYF. DNA for the CDR3: TGTGCCAGCAGCGTAATGGGTTCAGATACGCAGTATTTT.

The genes are TRBV5-1 and TRBJ2-3, with unresolved D. This CDR3 contains 15 residues. Germline CDR1 SGHRS, CDR2 YFSETQ. V was clipped by 0 bases and J by 0 bases, with 8 bases between them. The CDR3 is CASSLDTPSTDTQYF. The CDR3 bases are TGCGCCAGCAGCTTGGACACCCCTAGCACAGATACGCAGTATTTT.

V is TRBV7-2 and J is TRBJ2-7, with TRBD2 matching 10 bases. The V gene end was trimmed by 4 bases and the J gene end by 5 bases; junction bases not matched to a gene: 5. This CDR3 has 14 amino acids. Germline lookup yields CDR1 SGHTA and CDR2 FQGNSA. The CDR3 region is CASSSAGGLDEQYF. The CDR3 nucleotides read TGTGCCAGCAGCTCAGCGGGGGGGCTGGACGAGCAGTACTTC.

This clone has a single count. The chain employs TRBV5-1 and TRBJ2-3; TRBD1 aligns across 7 bases. There are 14 residues in the CDR3. The trim removed 5 bases at V and 3 bases at J, leaving 6 bases unmatched. Germline assignment: CDR1 SGHRS and CDR2 YFSETQ. In DNA form, the CDR3 reads TGCGCCAGCAGTAGTGACAGGGTAACAGATACGCAGTATTTT. It specifies CASSSDRVTDTQYF.

The sample holds one count of this clone. The chain couples TRBV19 to TRBJ2-7; D not certain. V lost 3 bases and J 1 base, leaving 19 bases between the germline ends. Per the germline V gene, CDR1 is LNHDA and CDR2 is SQIVND (reference sequence). This CDR3 is 17 amino acids long. CDR3 DNA sequence: TGTGCCAGTAGTATGCTTTTCCGACGGTTGCCATCCTACGAGCAGTACTTC. Translated: CASSMLFRRLPSYEQYF.

This chain connects TRBV5-4 to TRBJ1-2; D gene ambiguous. CDR3 length: 14 residues. CDR1 SGHNT and CDR2 YYREEE come from the germline V gene (reference sequence). V gave up 0 bases and J gave up 2 bases, with 8 bases separating them. The CDR3 region has the DNA TGTGCCAGCAGCTTGGCCGTCGGCAACTATGGCTACACCTTC. Its translation is CASSLAVGNYGYTF. Supplemented by reference TRBV5-4 and TRBJ1-2, the full variable domain reads ETGVTQSPTHLIKTRGQQVTLRCSSQSGHNTVSWYQQALGQGPQFIFQYYREEENGRGNFPPRFSGLQFPNYSSELNVNALELDDSALYLCASSLAVGNYGYTFGSGTRLTVV.

This clone was recorded at least ten times. The rearrangement joins TRBV19 to TRBJ2-5; 12 nucleotides agree with TRBD1. This CDR3 is built from 17 residues. CDR1 LNHDA and CDR2 SQIVND come from the germline V gene (reference sequence). Germline trimming cut 3 bases from V and 5 bases from J; bases unmatched to any gene: 10. The CDR3 DNA reads TGTGCCAGTAGTATTGGTCTGGGACAGGGGGCTACGGAGACCCAGTACTTC. Encoded protein: CASSIGLGQGATETQYF.

This chain links TRBV9 with TRBJ1-4, with D maybe TRBD1 (5 bases). The CDR3 covers 14 residues. V was pared by 3 bases and J by 2 bases, with 8 bases between. Per the germline V gene, CDR1 is SGDLS and CDR2 is YYNGEE. CDR3 nucleotide sequence: TGTGCCAGCAGCGAGACAGTCACTAATGAAAAACTGTTTTTT. Translation: CASSETVTNEKLFF.

The chain couples TRBV19 to TRBJ2-5, with D perhaps matching TRBD2 (7 bases). V lost 3 bases, J lost 4 bases, and 18 bases lay in between. CDR3 length equals 16 residues. The germline gives CDR1 LNHDA, CDR2 SQIVND (reference sequence). CDR3 in amino acids: CASSMYLAGARETQYF. The CDR3 DNA sequence: TGTGCCAGTAGTATGTACCTCGCGGGGGCGAGAGAGACCCAGTACTTC.

The chain links TRBV5-1 to TRBJ1-2; D gene uncertain. CDR3 length equals 15 residues. Trimming took off 0 bases at V and 4 bases at J, with 13 bases between the two ends. The germline CDR1 and CDR2 sequences are SGHRS and YFSETQ. CDR3 coding DNA: TGCGCCAGCAGCTTGGCCATGTATTCCCTCTATGGCTACACCTTC. Translated: CASSLAMYSLYGYTF.